One sample yielded the 26 T cell receptor beta chains listed below, sequenced in a study of shared clonotypes between healthy human individuals. Assay used: immunoSEQ multiplex PCR; TCRdb lists only in-frame clones, some missing. The sample records around 500,000 clones, over 70% being singletons. The specimen was PBMCs. The receptor source for this set is a middle-aged woman in good health. Some clones in this sample may be carry-over from other donors' samples.

This chain uses TRBV7-9 with TRBJ2-3; no reliable D call. Germline V gives CDR1 SEHNR, CDR2 FQNEAQ (reference sequence). The CDR3 covers 11 residues. The V end lost 5 bases, the J end lost 6 bases, and 6 bases lay between the germline ends. The CDR3 spells CASSEGDTQYF. As DNA, the CDR3 is TGTGCCAGCAGCGAAGGGGATACGCAGTATTTT.

This chain uses TRBV27 with TRBJ2-7, with 10 nucleotides matching TRBD2. V dropped 5 bases and J dropped 7; count of bases not matched to a gene: 14. The CDR3 spans 16 residues. Germline V gene data show CDR1 as MNHEY and CDR2 as SMNVEV (reference sequence). The CDR3 DNA sequence: TGTGCCAGCAGTACACAAGCGGGAGGGCCCTCTGAGGAGCAGTACTTC. Protein product: CASSTQAGGPSEEQYF.

J is TRBJ2-1 and V is TRBV6-4; 10 bases agree with TRBD2. Germline V gene lookup returns CDR1 MRHNA and CDR2 SNTAGT. CDR3 length: 16 amino acids. Unmatched junction bases numbered 6, after V lost 3 bases and J lost 4 bases. The CDR3 region is CASSDPGLAPYNEQFF. The CDR3 region has the DNA TGTGCCAGCAGTGATCCGGGACTAGCGCCGTACAATGAGCAGTTCTTC.

Ten or more counts support this clone. The chain employs TRBV27 and TRBJ2-3; D is tentatively TRBD1 or TRBD2 (5 bases each). Trimming took 5 bases from V and 6 from J, leaving 18 bases between them. CDR1 MNHEY and CDR2 SMNVEV come from the germline V gene (reference sequence). This CDR3 contains 15 residues. The CDR3 spells CASSPGTQYADTQYF. As DNA, the CDR3 is TGTGCCAGCAGTCCCGGGACCCAGTACGCGGATACGCAGTATTTT.

This clone was seen a few times. This likely stems from a read error, as it lies one base from a far larger clone. The same CDR3 is also encoded by other DNA sequences in this sample. The chain carries TRBV2 and TRBJ1-1; no clear D. The CDR3 has 11 amino acids. Germline CDR1 reads SNHLY; CDR2 reads FYNNEI. CDR3 sequence (DNA): TGTGCCAGCAGGGAGAACACCGAAGCTTTCTTT. Residues: CASRENTEAFF. The variable domain in full, completed from reference TRBV2 and TRBJ1-1, reads EPEVTQTPSHQVTQMGQEVILRCVPISNHLYFYWYRQILGQKVEFLVSFYNNEISEKSEIFDDQFSVERPDGSNFTLKIRSTKLEDSAMYFCASRENTEAFFGQGTRLTVV.

V and J are TRBV6-1 and TRBJ2-5; D call uncertain. Trimming removed 2 bases from V and 9 bases from J, with 13 bases in between. The CDR3 consists of 13 residues. The germline CDR1 and CDR2 sequences are MNHNS and SASEGT. The CDR3 loop reads CASSESRSGPQYF. In DNA form, the CDR3 reads TGTGCCAGCAGTGAAAGCAGGTCCGGGCCCCAGTACTTC.

DNA for the CDR3: TGTGCCAGCTCACCGGTCAGGGGTTTGAACACTGAAGCTTTCTTT. It translates to CASSPVRGLNTEAFF. The chain links TRBV18 to TRBJ1-1; possible D gene TRBD1, 6 bases. This CDR3 comprises 15 residues. Germline values: CDR1 KGHSH, CDR2 LQKENI. The V end lost 3 bases, the J end lost 0 bases, and 11 bases lay between the germline ends.

J is TRBJ1-2 and V is TRBV5-1; D is undetermined. Germline-derived CDR1 and CDR2 are SGHRS and YFSETQ. The CDR3 loop spans 12 amino acids. V was clipped by 3 bases and J by 8 bases, with 11 bases between them. The CDR3 region is CASSYDIKGYTF. DNA of the CDR3: TGCGCCAGCAGCTATGACATTAAGGGCTACACCTTC.

This sequence joins TRBV27 and TRBJ2-1; 10 bases match TRBD2. Germline CDR1 is MNHEY and CDR2 is SMNVEV (reference sequence). The V gene end was trimmed by 6 bases and the J gene end by 0 bases; junction bases not matched to a gene: 8. This CDR3 has 17 residues. CDR3 sequence reads: CASRKGTSDISYNEQFF. The CDR3 nucleotides are TGTGCCAGCAGAAAAGGGACTAGCGATATCTCCTACAATGAGCAGTTCTTC.

The chain employs TRBV5-4 and TRBJ1-1; tentatively, D is TRBD1 (5 bases). The V and J ends lost 7 bases and 6 bases respectively, with 13 bases between them. Germline V gives CDR1 SGHNT, CDR2 YYREEE (reference sequence). The CDR3 covers 12 residues. CDR3 region: CASRGLDAEAFF. In DNA, the CDR3 is TGTGCCAGCCGGGGACTTGACGCTGAAGCTTTCTTT.

The V gene is TRBV11-2, the J gene TRBJ2-3; 11 positions agree with TRBD2. V lost 6 bases to trimming and J lost 5 bases; unmatched junction nucleotides: 10. Germline V gene lookup returns CDR1 SGHAT and CDR2 FQNNGV. The CDR3 contains 16 residues. The CDR3: CASRTISGRGGDTQYF. The CDR3 DNA reads TGTGCCAGCAGAACCATTAGCGGGAGGGGGGGAGATACGCAGTATTTT.

As regards this clone: A far larger clone is off by one base, so a read error is likely. The chain uses TRBV30 and TRBJ2-7, with D tentatively TRBD1 (6 bases). The germline V gene has CDR1 GTSNPN and CDR2 SVGIG (reference sequence). V dropped 5 bases and J dropped 2 bases, with 13 bases sitting between them. The CDR3 contains 13 residues. CDR3 in amino acids: CAWGRDTPYEQYF. CDR3 in DNA: TGTGCCTGGGGCCGGGACACCCCCTACGAGCAGTACTTC.

The J gene is TRBJ2-1, the V gene TRBV30, with 7 bases identical to TRBD2. Germline V gene data show CDR1 as GTSNPN and CDR2 as SVGIG (reference sequence). This CDR3 has 13 amino acids. With V trimmed by 3 bases and J by 9 bases, 8 bases remained unmatched. CDR3 loop: CAWRFLGGSEQFF. The CDR3 bases are TGTGCCTGGAGGTTCCTGGGGGGGAGTGAGCAGTTCTTC.

The CDR3, as DNA: TGTGCCAGCATCAGTTGGAAACATTCGATCGCCTATGGCTACACCTTC. This sequence encodes CASISWKHSIAYGYTF. This rearrangement joins TRBV5-6 to TRBJ1-2; no reliable D call. Germline lookup yields CDR1 SGHDT and CDR2 YYEEEE. V lost 6 bases to trimming and J lost 4 bases, with 22 bases between them. This CDR3 comprises 16 residues.

Comments on this clone: This sample includes further DNA sequences coding for the same CDR3. The J gene is TRBJ2-1, the V gene TRBV7-2; no clear D gene. This CDR3 is built from 15 residues. Germline CDR1 is SGHTA and CDR2 is FQGNSA. Trimming took 2 bases from V and 1 from J, leaving 9 bases between them. The CDR3 protein is CASSLPRRSYNEQFF. The CDR3 region has the DNA TGTGCCAGCAGCTTACCACGTCGATCCTACAATGAGCAGTTCTTC.

This clone has only a few counts. The chain uses TRBV7-6 and TRBJ2-5; 11 bases align to TRBD2. V trimming: 1 base; J trimming: 5 bases; junction bases outside the gene matches: 6. Germline V gene data show CDR1 as SGHVS and CDR2 as FNYEAQ. The CDR3 extends over 16 amino acids. For the CDR3, the DNA is TGTGCCAGCAGCTTAGTTACTAGCGGGAGTGGTGAGACCCAGTACTTC. Protein: CASSLVTSGSGETQYF.

V and J are TRBV7-6 and TRBJ2-7; no clear D gene. The CDR3 extends over 15 amino acids. CDR1 and CDR2 from the germline V gene are SGHVS and FNYEAQ. Trimming removed 1 base from V and 3 bases from J, with 13 bases in between. CDR3 residues: CASSLVSTQVYEQYF. The CDR3 nucleotides read TGTGCCAGCAGCTTAGTTTCGACCCAGGTCTACGAGCAGTACTTC.

For this clone: With only one base between it and a far larger clone, this is likely a read error. Distinct nucleotide sequences in the sample also encode this CDR3. The chain joins TRBV7-2 to TRBJ2-1; D perhaps matches TRBD2 (5 bases). This CDR3 region has 14 residues. Germline CDR1 reads SGHTA; CDR2 reads FQGNSA. The CDR3 nucleotides are TGTGCAAGCAGCAGCATCCGGACTGCGGATGAGCAGTTCTTC. This codes for CASSSIRTADEQFF.

The chain carries TRBV15 and TRBJ2-2; perhaps TRBD2 as D (6 bases). Trimming took off 8 bases at V and 4 bases at J, with 17 bases between the two ends. This CDR3 has 15 amino acids. Germline CDR1 and CDR2: LNHNV and YYDKDF (reference sequence). For the CDR3, the DNA is TGTGCCACCCGTAGATTCCGGGGGAGCACCGGGGAGCTGTTTTTT. Translation gives CATRRFRGSTGELFF.

The rearrangement links TRBV11-3 to TRBJ2-3; the match to TRBD2 covers 8 bases. There are 17 residues in the CDR3. V shed 0 bases and J 0 bases; nucleotides not matched to a gene: 5. From germline, CDR1 is SGHNT and CDR2 YENEEA. The CDR3 here is CASSLDAGGASTDTQYF. The CDR3 nucleotides read TGTGCCAGCAGCTTAGATGCCGGGGGGGCGAGCACAGATACGCAGTATTTT.

This clone has just one count. This chain connects TRBV6-6 to TRBJ1-5; D uncertain. Germline V CDR1 and CDR2: MNHNY, SVGAGI (reference sequence). Trimming shortened V by 6 bases and J by 0 bases, and 12 bases separated the two germline ends. This CDR3 region has 15 residues. This CDR3 is CASRLDTNSNQPQHF. CDR3 sequence (DNA): TGTGCCAGCAGGCTAGACACAAATAGCAATCAGCCCCAGCATTTT.

The chain combines TRBV5-6 with TRBJ1-1; D is perhaps TRBD1 (5 bases). Germline loops: CDR1 SGHDT, CDR2 YYEEEE. The V end was cut by 0 bases, the J end by 0 bases, with 6 bases between. The CDR3 sequence is 14 residues long. In nucleotides, the CDR3 is TGTGCCAGCAGCTTGGGACAGATGAACACTGAAGCTTTCTTT. Residues: CASSLGQMNTEAFF.

This chain uses TRBV30 with TRBJ1-5, with D possibly matching TRBD1 (5 bases). V was cut by 3 bases and J by 0 bases, with 15 bases left in between. The CDR3 is 16 amino acids. Germline V CDR1 and CDR2: GTSNPN, SVGIG (reference sequence). The CDR3 DNA follows: TGTGCCTGGAGCTCCCTGGACACTTATAGCAATCAGCCCCAGCATTTT. The encoded protein is CAWSSLDTYSNQPQHF.

The chain joins TRBV6-1 to TRBJ2-5, with D tentatively TRBD1 (5 bases). The CDR3 is 12 residues long. V was trimmed by 7 bases and J by 3 bases, leaving 9 bases between them. Germline V gives CDR1 MNHNS, CDR2 SASEGT. The CDR3 loop reads CASMRREETQYF. The CDR3 nucleotides are TGTGCCAGCATGCGCAGGGAAGAGACCCAGTACTTC.

The rearrangement uses TRBV27 and TRBJ2-1; a weak D match, TRBD2 (6 bases). Germline lookup yields CDR1 MNHEY and CDR2 SMNVEV (reference sequence). V gave up 5 bases and J gave up 7 bases, with 18 bases separating them. The CDR3 has 15 amino acids. Here the CDR3 reads CASSLTSSTPNEQFF. The CDR3 DNA reads TGTGCCAGCAGTCTGACTAGTTCCACGCCTAATGAGCAGTTCTTC.

On this clone itself: This likely stems from a read error, as it lies one base from a far larger clone. The chain has TRBV10-3 and TRBJ1-2, with D unclear. This CDR3 spans 16 amino acids. CDR1 and CDR2 from the germline V gene are ENHRY and SYGVKD. The germline V and J ends were trimmed by 2 bases and 4 bases, with 17 bases remaining between them. The CDR3: CAISEPQARASYGYTF. The CDR3 DNA sequence: TGTGCCATCAGTGAGCCCCAAGCTAGGGCTAGCTATGGCTACACCTTC.